The entry below gives a single T cell receptor (beta chain) sequence along with its context. No antigen is known for it. Germline-derived CDR1 and CDR2 are SNHLY and FYNNEI. Trimming pared 10 bases from V and 7 bases from J, leaving 16 bases between. The CDR3 has 12 residues. Primers used in a second PCR of roughly 6 to 12 cycles were a sample-barcoded 5' primer and a J-beta primer mix. TCRdb called the 5' RACE reads again in MiXCR, with one record for every CDR3 protein. In the table there are approximately 780,000 distinct CDR3 sequences, around 24% of which are singletons. These data belong to a study of blood T cells in healthy people across ages. The wider study: There was about one barcoded beta molecule captured by template switching per two T cells. Study-wide results and limits: Long-lived and aged donors differed, with more naive CD4+ cells and higher diversity in the long-lived.

The donors, all healthy, were Caucasians living in Russia, aged roughly 6 to 100. These same records also appear under a second study, on T cells of mothers and their children.

The sample taken for sequencing was blood. The chain couples TRBV2 to TRBJ2-5; D ambiguous. The TCR comes from a boy aged 10-17 years in good health. CDR3 region: CATRPDEGTQYF. CDR3 nucleotide sequence: TGTGCCACCAGACCTGACGAAGGGACCCAGTACTTC. The full variable domain, its missing parts supplied by reference TRBV2 and TRBJ2-5, is EPEVTQTPSHQVTQMGQEVILRCVPISNHLYFYWYRQILGQKVEFLVSFYNNEISEKSEIFDDQFSVERPDGSNFTLKIRSTKLEDSAMYFCATRPDEGTQYFGPGTRLLVL.